This TCR beta chain derives from a study of a mutant IDH1 vaccine in newly diagnosed glioma. Study at large: A roughly 62% male, roughly 40% female split and a mean age of roughly 44 years characterized treated patients. Week 35 was safety follow-up visit V12; week 47 was end-of-study visit V13.

Time point meaning: week 47, end of study. Every single dose of the vaccine, 300 ug of mutant IDH1 20-mer peptide, came with topical imiquimod. There were eight vaccinations for patients, given in weeks 1, 3, 5, 7, 11, 15, 19 and 23. Donor tumors were new WHO grade 3 or 4 IDH1-mutant, ATRX-lost astrocytomas. Method: immunoSEQ multiplex PCR; TCRdb's copy keeps in-frame clones and lacks some. The sample has about 84,000 clones, roughly four fifths seen once. The count of this clone is one. Its specificity is unknown. The CDR3 runs 17 residues. V was pared by 4 bases and J by 2 bases, with 6 bases of the junction left unmatched. Germline CDR1 WNHNN, CDR2 SYGVQD (reference sequence).

This TCR came from a man in his forties with glioma. The chain carries TRBV10-1 and TRBJ2-2, with 11 nucleotides matching TRBD2. The material sequenced was PBMCs, taken from a glioma patient whose treatment included an IDH1 peptide vaccine. CDR3 sequence reads: CASSGTSGGPNTGELFF. The CDR3 region has the DNA TGCGCCAGCAGTGGAACTAGCGGGGGCCCTAACACCGGGGAGCTGTTTTTT.